The 30 T cell receptor beta chains given below trace back to one sample, sequenced in a study of T cells in Graves' hyperthyroidism and ophthalmopathy. Amplification of TCR beta CDR3 regions was performed using RNA transcripts as template. HTBI primers were employed in a first-round RT-PCR of the TCR CDR3. TCRdb called the multiplex PCR reads again in MiXCR, with one record for every CDR3 protein. Of more than 350,000 distinct CDR3 sequences listed, 14% to 15% were seen once; the top ten hold roughly 33%. The sample was blood. These receptors were obtained from a woman in her twenties or thirties with Graves' hyperthyroidism.

This sequence joins TRBV5-1 and TRBJ2-1; D ambiguous. CDR3 length equals 14 residues. V lost 5 bases to trimming and J lost 8 bases, with 17 bases between them. Germline V gene lookup returns CDR1 SGHRS and CDR2 YFSETQ. The CDR3 DNA follows: TGCGCCAGCAGTTTTGGGTCCAGAGGTTATGAGCAGTTCTTC. It codes for CASSFGSRGYEQFF.

This clonotype has just a few counts. This chain links TRBV30 with TRBJ1-4, with D tentatively TRBD1 (5 bases). The V gene lost 4 bases and the J gene lost 5 bases, with 14 bases spanning the gap. This CDR3 has 14 amino acids. The germline V gene has CDR1 GTSNPN and CDR2 SVGIG (reference sequence). In DNA form, the CDR3 reads TGTGCCTGGACAGTTGGGACGGGAAATGAAAAACTGTTTTTT. Protein sequence: CAWTVGTGNEKLFF. Full variable domain (remainder filled in from reference TRBV30 and TRBJ1-4): SQTIHQWPATLVQPVGSPLSLECTVEGTSNPNLYWYRQAAGRGLQLLFYSVGIGQISSEVPQNLSASRPQDRQFILSSKKLLLSDSGFYLCAWTVGTGNEKLFFGSGTQLSVL.

To note about this clonotype: Just one base apart from a much larger clone, this may be a read error. This rearrangement joins TRBV12-3 or TRBV12-4 to TRBJ2-7; D is unclear. V was clipped by 0 bases and J by 7 bases, with 13 bases between them. CDR3 length: 14 residues. The CDR3 spells CASSLALAADEQYF. CDR3 in DNA: TGTGCCAGCAGTTTAGCTCTTGCGGCTGATGAGCAGTACTTC.

This clonotype was recorded a few times. The V and J genes are TRBV30 and TRBJ2-7, with TRBD2 matching over 7 bases. CDR3 length: 13 amino acids. Losses at the gene ends were 8 bases for V and 3 bases for J; bases not matched to a gene: 10. CDR1 is GTSNPN, CDR2 SVGIG, per germline (reference sequence). In nucleotides, the CDR3 is TGTGCCGGTTCTAGCGGTGATCGCTACGAGCAGTACTTC. Protein product: CAGSSGDRYEQYF.

This clonotype was seen ten or more times. The J gene is TRBJ1-1, the V gene TRBV30; D possibly corresponds to TRBD1 (5 bases). The V end was cut by 2 bases, the J end by 11 bases, with 21 bases between. Germline V gene lookup returns CDR1 GTSNPN and CDR2 SVGIG (reference sequence). CDR3 length equals 14 residues. This chain's CDR3 is CAWSSPRPGYGAFF. CDR3 coding DNA: TGTGCCTGGAGTAGTCCCCGCCCAGGGTACGGGGCTTTCTTT.

The chain has TRBV5-1 and TRBJ2-3, with 7 bases lining up with TRBD2. Germline loops: CDR1 SGHRS, CDR2 YFSETQ. The ends lost 0 bases at V and 10 bases at J; junction bases unmatched: 8. CDR3 length equals 14 residues. CDR3 in amino acids: CASSLVPSGLAQYF. The CDR3 DNA reads TGCGCCAGCAGCTTGGTCCCTAGCGGACTAGCGCAGTATTTT.

This clonotype occurred a few times. V is TRBV6-1 and J is TRBJ1-5; the D gene is possibly TRBD1 (5 bases). This CDR3 contains 17 residues. Germline CDR1 reads MNHNS; CDR2 reads SASEGT. Trimming removed 7 bases from V and 0 bases from J, with 19 bases in between. DNA of the CDR3: TGTGCCAGCATAGGTTACCCGGGGGTAGGTAGCAATCAGCCCCAGCATTTT. It encodes CASIGYPGVGSNQPQHF.

This clonotype was counted many times. The V gene is TRBV2, the J gene TRBJ1-5; 9 bases are a match to TRBD1. In germline, CDR1 is SNHLY, CDR2 FYNNEI. The CDR3 extends over 14 amino acids. The J segment lost 4 bases and the V segment lost 6 bases, leaving 4 bases of the junction unmatched. CDR3 in amino acids: CASRGTGRNQPQHF. The CDR3 DNA is TGTGCCAGCAGGGGGACAGGGAGAAATCAGCCCCAGCATTTT.

This clonotype was seen at least ten times. V gene TRBV5-1 combines with J gene TRBJ1-1; no reliable D call. Per the germline V gene, CDR1 is SGHRS and CDR2 is YFSETQ. V was pared by 2 bases and J by 5 bases, with 13 bases between. The CDR3 runs 14 residues. CDR3 in amino acids: CASSFDGPGTEAFF. The CDR3 bases are TGCGCCAGCAGCTTCGACGGACCCGGAACTGAAGCTTTCTTT.

Only a few counts were recorded for this clonotype. The rearrangement uses TRBV4-1 and TRBJ1-2; D remains ambiguous. The CDR3 sequence is 14 residues long. V dropped 0 bases and J dropped 6 bases, with 11 bases sitting between them. Germline CDR1 reads MGHRA; CDR2 reads YSYEKL. The chain's CDR3 is CASSQEVAPDGYTF. For the CDR3, the DNA is TGCGCCAGCAGCCAAGAAGTGGCGCCCGATGGCTACACCTTC.

The chain combines TRBV12-3 or TRBV12-4 with TRBJ1-2; D perhaps matches TRBD1 (6 bases). The CDR3 length is 13 residues. V was pared by 7 bases and J by 4 bases, with 13 bases between. The CDR3 DNA reads as TGTGCCAGCACCGAGGACAGTTTCTATGGCTACACCTTC. Protein: CASTEDSFYGYTF.

This clonotype occurred many times. The chain carries TRBV7-3 and TRBJ2-5, with D maybe TRBD1 (5 bases). V was trimmed by 5 bases and J by 3 bases, leaving 16 bases between them. This CDR3 region has 15 residues. Germline CDR1 SGHTA, CDR2 FQGTGA. The CDR3 coding sequence is TGTGCCAGCAGCGCTAGGGGTCGTCCGAAAGAGACCCAGTACTTC. It translates to CASSARGRPKETQYF.

This clonotype was seen a few times. V and J are TRBV7-9 and TRBJ1-6, with 8 bases matching TRBD1. Trimming cost V 5 bases and J 8 bases; bases outside gene matches: 8. Germline CDR1 and CDR2: SEHNR and FQNEAQ (reference sequence). The CDR3 extends over 15 amino acids. The CDR3 reads CASSRQGRVDSPLHF. In nucleotides, the CDR3 is TGTGCCAGCAGCCGACAGGGGAGGGTTGATTCACCCCTCCACTTT.

This clonotype was recorded many times. Here the CDR3 DNA reads TGTGCCAGCAGCCCAGGGACATTTTATGGCTACACCTTC. Its protein is CASSPGTFYGYTF. The chain joins TRBV11-2 to TRBJ1-2; TRBD1 might be the D (6 bases). CDR3 size: 13 residues. Deletions cut 5 bases from V and 5 bases from J, with 12 bases between. The germline V gene encodes CDR1 SGHAT and CDR2 FQNNGV.

This clonotype was counted at least ten times. The chain uses TRBV3-1 and TRBJ2-3; D gene unclear. The V and J ends lost 6 bases and 3 bases respectively, with 10 bases between them. The CDR3 has 13 residues. Germline V lookup: CDR1 LGHDT, CDR2 YNNKEL (reference sequence). CDR3 DNA: TGTGCCAGCAGTCGTCTGGTAACAGATACGCAGTATTTT. Translation: CASSRLVTDTQYF.

This clonotype was found many times. The V call is TRBV27, the J call TRBJ2-1; TRBD2 matches 10 bases. The junction had 11 bases not matched to a gene; V was cut back by 5 bases and J by 10 bases. This CDR3 has 15 amino acids. Germline V gene data show CDR1 as MNHEY and CDR2 as SMNVEV (reference sequence). The CDR3 reads CASSLRLAGRLEQFF. The DNA of the CDR3 is TGTGCCAGCAGTCTACGACTAGCGGGTCGGTTAGAGCAGTTCTTC.

This clonotype came up many times. This chain links TRBV20-1 with TRBJ2-5, with TRBD1 matching over 7 bases. V dropped 2 bases and J dropped 5; count of bases not matched to a gene: 8. CDR3 length equals 14 residues. The germline CDR1 and CDR2 sequences are DFQATT and SNEGSKA (reference sequence). CDR3 loop: CSARTPGGRETQYF. In DNA, the CDR3 is TGCAGTGCTAGAACCCCAGGGGGTAGGGAGACCCAGTACTTC.

The chain combines TRBV2 with TRBJ1-5; maybe TRBD1 (6 bases). V was clipped by 3 bases and J by 6 bases, with 27 bases between them. From germline, CDR1 is SNHLY and CDR2 FYNNEI. CDR3 size: 19 residues. The CDR3 DNA reads as TGTGCCAGCAGTGAGGGGGGCAGGGGCGCTCAGGGGCTACTTCAGCCCCAGCATTTT. Translation: CASSEGGRGAQGLLQPQHF.

In its sample, this clonotype was seen once. The V and J genes are TRBV7-2 and TRBJ1-5, with 7 bases that match TRBD1. Germline CDR1 is SGHTA and CDR2 is FQGNSA. Trimming at V came to 0 bases and at J to 4 bases, leaving 3 bases not matched to a gene. The CDR3 has 15 amino acids. This CDR3 is CASSLAGTENQPQHF. The CDR3 coding sequence is TGTGCCAGCAGCTTAGCGGGGACAGAGAATCAGCCCCAGCATTTT.

There are many counts of this clonotype. The chain carries TRBV30 and TRBJ2-3; 10 nucleotides align to TRBD2. V was clipped by 2 bases and J by 6 bases; unmatched bases: 5. Germline CDR1 is GTSNPN and CDR2 is SVGIG (reference sequence). CDR3 length equals 14 residues. Here the CDR3 reads CAWSSLAGADTQYF. CDR3 DNA sequence: TGTGCCTGGAGTAGTCTAGCGGGAGCGGATACGCAGTATTTT.

The chain carries TRBV7-3 and TRBJ2-3, with D hard to call. V was shortened by 4 bases and J by 2 bases, with 7 bases between the two germline ends. This CDR3 is 13 amino acids long. Looked up from germline, CDR1 is SGHTA and CDR2 is FQGTGA. The CDR3 here is CASSSSPTDTQYF. Written as DNA, the CDR3 is TGTGCCAGCAGCTCGAGCCCCACAGATACGCAGTATTTT.

This chain connects TRBV9 to TRBJ2-1; 8 nucleotides line up with TRBD2. The CDR3 covers 14 residues. V dropped 0 bases and J dropped 10; count of bases not matched to a gene: 6. The germline CDR1 and CDR2 sequences are SGDLS and YYNGEE. The CDR3 DNA sequence: TGTGCCAGCAGCGTAGTAAGCGGGAGCCACGAGCAGTTCTTC. This gives the protein CASSVVSGSHEQFF.

The rearrangement joins TRBV5-6 to TRBJ2-7; D possibly uses TRBD1 or TRBD2 (5 bases each). In germline, CDR1 is SGHDT, CDR2 YYEEEE. This CDR3 is built from 17 residues. Deletions cut 0 bases from V and 3 bases from J, with 19 bases between. The CDR3 DNA reads TGTGCCAGCAGCTTGGCCCCTAGCCAGACAGCAGTCTACGAGCAGTACTTC. This sequence encodes CASSLAPSQTAVYEQYF.

In this sample, this clonotype turned up a few times. A read error may explain this, as a much larger clone is one base away. The chain is built from TRBV6-2 or TRBV6-3 and TRBJ2-5; 7 nucleotides match TRBD2. The ends lost 6 bases at V and 4 bases at J; junction bases unmatched: 8. CDR1 is MNHEY, CDR2 SVGEGT, per germline. CDR3 length: 14 residues. CDR3 coding DNA: TGTGCCAGCAGCCTTACTAGCGCAGGAGAGACCCAGTACTTC. Translated, it gives CASSLTSAGETQYF.

The chain links TRBV5-6 to TRBJ1-5; a weak D match, TRBD1 (6 bases). V lost 1 base to trimming and J lost 6 bases, with 11 bases between them. In germline, CDR1 is SGHDT, CDR2 YYEEEE. CDR3 size: 14 residues. This CDR3 is CASSLRGGPQPQHF. CDR3 nucleotide sequence: TGTGCCAGCAGCTTGCGTGGGGGGCCTCAGCCCCAGCATTTT.

At least ten counts were recorded for this clonotype. This rearrangement joins TRBV3-1 to TRBJ2-5; D tentatively fits TRBD1 or TRBD2 (5 bases each). This CDR3 is 15 amino acids long. With 0 bases removed from V and 5 bases from J, the gap between germline ends came to 13 bases. The germline gives CDR1 LGHDT, CDR2 YNNKEL (reference sequence). This chain's CDR3 is CASSQERFWGETQYF. The CDR3 nucleotides read TGTGCCAGCAGCCAAGAACGCTTCTGGGGGGAGACCCAGTACTTC.

This clonotype was seen more than once but under ten times. The chain joins TRBV5-1 to TRBJ1-2; D is unclear. Deletions cut 0 bases from V and 1 base from J, with 10 bases between. Germline-derived CDR1 and CDR2 are SGHRS and YFSETQ. This CDR3 comprises 15 residues. CDR3 sequence (DNA): TGCGCCAGCAGCTTGGAAGTTAACGGTAACTATGGCTACACCTTC. It yields the protein CASSLEVNGNYGYTF.

The chain joins TRBV6-1 to TRBJ2-7; weak D call: TRBD1 (6 bases). CDR1 and CDR2 (germline): MNHNS, SASEGT. The CDR3 spans 14 residues. V was pared by 5 bases and J by 0 bases, with 11 bases between. The CDR3 nucleotides are TGTGCCAGCAGTTGGGGGACATCCTCCTACGAGCAGTACTTC. Protein product: CASSWGTSSYEQYF.

There are many counts of this clonotype. V usage is TRBV5-1 and J usage is TRBJ2-7; 8 nucleotides align to TRBD1. Germline assignment: CDR1 SGHRS and CDR2 YFSETQ. There are 14 residues in the CDR3. The trim removed 4 bases at V and 2 bases at J, leaving 5 bases unmatched. As DNA, the CDR3 is TGCGCCAGCAGCGCTACAGGGGGAGCCTACGAGCAGTACTTC. This translates into CASSATGGAYEQYF.

The chain combines TRBV30 with TRBJ1-4, with D hard to call. Germline CDR1 reads GTSNPN; CDR2 reads SVGIG (reference sequence). Trimming shortened V by 8 bases and J by 8 bases, and 18 bases separated the two germline ends. This CDR3 has 13 amino acids. DNA of the CDR3: TGTGCCGGAAGAGCAGGCAATAAGGAAAAACTGTTTTTT. Translating it yields CAGRAGNKEKLFF. The entire variable domain, with the rest obtained from reference TRBV30 and TRBJ1-4, is as follows: SQTIHQWPATLVQPVGSPLSLECTVEGTSNPNLYWYRQAAGRGLQLLFYSVGIGQISSEVPQNLSASRPQDRQFILSSKKLLLSDSGFYLCAGRAGNKEKLFFGSGTQLSVL.